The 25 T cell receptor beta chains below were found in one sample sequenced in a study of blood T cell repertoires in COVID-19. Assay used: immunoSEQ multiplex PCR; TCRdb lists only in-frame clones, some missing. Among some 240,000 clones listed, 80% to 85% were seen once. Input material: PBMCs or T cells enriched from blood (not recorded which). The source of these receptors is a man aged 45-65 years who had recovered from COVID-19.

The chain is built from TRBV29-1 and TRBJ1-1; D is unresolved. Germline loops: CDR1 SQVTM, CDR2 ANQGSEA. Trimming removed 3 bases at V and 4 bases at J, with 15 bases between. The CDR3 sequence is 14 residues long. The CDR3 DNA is TGCAGCGTTGATCGGTATCAGCGGCCCACTGAAGCTTTCTTT. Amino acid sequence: CSVDRYQRPTEAFF.

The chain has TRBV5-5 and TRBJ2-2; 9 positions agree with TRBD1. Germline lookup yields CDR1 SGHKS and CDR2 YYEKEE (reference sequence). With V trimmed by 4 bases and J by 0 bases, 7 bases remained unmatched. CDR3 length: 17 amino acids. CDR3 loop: CASSARQGGTNTGELFF. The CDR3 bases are TGTGCCAGCAGCGCGAGACAGGGGGGAACGAACACCGGGGAGCTGTTTTTT.

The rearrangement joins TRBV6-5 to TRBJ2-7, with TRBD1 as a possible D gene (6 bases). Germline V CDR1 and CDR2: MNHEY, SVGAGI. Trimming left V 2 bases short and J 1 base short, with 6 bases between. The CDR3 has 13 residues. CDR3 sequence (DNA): TGTGCCAGCAGTTACGGACAGTCCTACGAGCAGTACTTC. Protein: CASSYGQSYEQYF.

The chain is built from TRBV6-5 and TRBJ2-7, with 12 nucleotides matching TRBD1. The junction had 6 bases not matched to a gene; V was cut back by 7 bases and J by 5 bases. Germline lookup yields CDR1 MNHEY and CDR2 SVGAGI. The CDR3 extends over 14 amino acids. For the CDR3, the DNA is TGTGCCAGCAATCGGGACAGGGGGCAGGACGAGCAGTACTTC. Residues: CASNRDRGQDEQYF.

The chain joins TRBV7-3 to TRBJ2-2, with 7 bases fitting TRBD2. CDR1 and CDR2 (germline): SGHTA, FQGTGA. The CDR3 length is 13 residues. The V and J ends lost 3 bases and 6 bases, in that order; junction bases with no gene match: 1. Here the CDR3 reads CASSLGGAGELFF. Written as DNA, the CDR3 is TGTGCCAGCAGCTTGGGAGGGGCCGGGGAGCTGTTTTTT.

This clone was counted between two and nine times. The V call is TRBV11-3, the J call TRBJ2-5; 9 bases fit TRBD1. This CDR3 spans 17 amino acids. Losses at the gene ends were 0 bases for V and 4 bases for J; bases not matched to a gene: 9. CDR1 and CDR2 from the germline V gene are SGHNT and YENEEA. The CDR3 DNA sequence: TGTGCCAGCAGCTTAGATCGGGGGACAGGGATAGGAGAGACCCAGTACTTC. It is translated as CASSLDRGTGIGETQYF.

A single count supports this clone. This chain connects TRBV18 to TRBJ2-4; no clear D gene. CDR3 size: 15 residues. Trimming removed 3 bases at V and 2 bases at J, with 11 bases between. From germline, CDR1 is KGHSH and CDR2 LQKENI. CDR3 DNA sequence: TGTGCCAGCTCACCCCCCGGTCGAACCAAAAACATTCAGTACTTC. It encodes CASSPPGRTKNIQYF.

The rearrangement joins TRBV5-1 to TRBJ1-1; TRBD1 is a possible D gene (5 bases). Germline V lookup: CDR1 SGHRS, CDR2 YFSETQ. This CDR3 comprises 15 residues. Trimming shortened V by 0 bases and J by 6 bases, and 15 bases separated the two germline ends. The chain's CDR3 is CASSLATTEQSEAFF. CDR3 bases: TGCGCCAGCAGCTTGGCCACGACAGAACAGTCTGAAGCTTTCTTT.

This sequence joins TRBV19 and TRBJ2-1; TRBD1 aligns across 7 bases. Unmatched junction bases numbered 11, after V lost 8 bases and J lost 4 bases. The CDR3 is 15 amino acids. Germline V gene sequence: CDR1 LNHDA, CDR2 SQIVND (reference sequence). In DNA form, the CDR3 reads TGTGCCAGTGGATCTGGGGACAGCGTTTACAATGAGCAGTTCTTC. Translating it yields CASGSGDSVYNEQFF.

The CDR3 nucleotides read TGTGCCAGCAGTTCTTTGGGGGGGGGCAGGAGGAACACTGAAGCTTTCTTT. This codes for CASSSLGGGRRNTEAFF. The V call is TRBV28, the J call TRBJ1-1; maybe TRBD1 (6 bases). The V gene lost 4 bases and the J gene lost 1 base, with 19 bases spanning the gap. This CDR3 comprises 17 residues. CDR1 is MDHEN, CDR2 SYDVKM, per germline.

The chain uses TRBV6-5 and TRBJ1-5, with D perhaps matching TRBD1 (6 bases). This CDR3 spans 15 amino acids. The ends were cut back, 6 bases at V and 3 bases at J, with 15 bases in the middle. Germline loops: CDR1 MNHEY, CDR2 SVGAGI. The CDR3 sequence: CASRPGQIINQPQHF. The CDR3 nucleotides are TGTGCCAGCAGACCGGGACAAATTATCAATCAGCCCCAGCATTTT.

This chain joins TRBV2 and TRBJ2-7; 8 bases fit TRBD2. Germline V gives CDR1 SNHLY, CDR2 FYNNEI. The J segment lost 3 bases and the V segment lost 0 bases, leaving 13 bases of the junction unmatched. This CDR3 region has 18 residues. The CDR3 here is CASSEAPSGGAFLYEQYF. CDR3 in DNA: TGTGCCAGCAGTGAAGCTCCCTCCGGGGGGGCGTTCCTCTACGAGCAGTACTTC.

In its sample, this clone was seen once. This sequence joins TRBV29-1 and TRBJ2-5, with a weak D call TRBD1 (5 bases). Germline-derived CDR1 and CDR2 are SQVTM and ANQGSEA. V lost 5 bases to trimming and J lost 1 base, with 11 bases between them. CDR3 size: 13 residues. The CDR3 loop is CSVWGPSQETQYF. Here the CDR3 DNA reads TGCAGCGTTTGGGGCCCTTCCCAAGAGACCCAGTACTTC. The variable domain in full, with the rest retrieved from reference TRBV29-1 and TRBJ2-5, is SAVISQKPSRDICQRGTSLTIQCQVDSQVTMMFWYRQQPGQSLTLIATANQGSEATYESGFVIDKFPISRPNLTFSTLTVSNMSPEDSSIYLCSVWGPSQETQYFGPGTRLLVL.

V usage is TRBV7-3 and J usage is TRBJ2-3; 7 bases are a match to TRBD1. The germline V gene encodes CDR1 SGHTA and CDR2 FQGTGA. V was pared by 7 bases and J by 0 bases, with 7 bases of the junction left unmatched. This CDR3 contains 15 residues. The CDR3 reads CASMSRGLSTDTQYF. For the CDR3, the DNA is TGTGCCAGCATGTCGAGGGGGCTGAGCACAGATACGCAGTATTTT.

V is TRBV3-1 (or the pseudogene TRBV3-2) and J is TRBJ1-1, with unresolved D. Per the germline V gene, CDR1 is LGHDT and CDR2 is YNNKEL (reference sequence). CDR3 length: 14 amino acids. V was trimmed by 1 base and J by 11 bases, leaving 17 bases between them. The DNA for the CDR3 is TGTGCCAGCAGCCAAGTCACTCTGACAAACCAGGCTTTCTTT. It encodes CASSQVTLTNQAFF.

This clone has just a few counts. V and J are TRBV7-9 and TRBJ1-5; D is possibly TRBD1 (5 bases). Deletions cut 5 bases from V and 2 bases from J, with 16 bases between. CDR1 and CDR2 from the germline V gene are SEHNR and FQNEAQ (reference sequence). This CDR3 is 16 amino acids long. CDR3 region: CASSPGRTRGNQPQHF. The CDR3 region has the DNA TGTGCCAGCAGCCCGGGGAGGACAAGGGGCAATCAGCCCCAGCATTTT.

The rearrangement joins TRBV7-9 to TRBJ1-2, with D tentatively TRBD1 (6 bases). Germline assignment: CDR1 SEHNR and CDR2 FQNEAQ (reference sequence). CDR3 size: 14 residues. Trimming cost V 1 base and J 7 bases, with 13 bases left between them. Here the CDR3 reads CASSLGLGAIGYTF. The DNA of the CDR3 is TGTGCCAGCAGCTTAGGATTGGGGGCGATTGGCTACACCTTC. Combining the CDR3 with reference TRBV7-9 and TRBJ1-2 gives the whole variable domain DTGVSQNPRHKITKRGQNVTFRCDPISEHNRLYWYRQTLGQGPEFLTYFQNEAQLEKSRLLSDRFSAERPKGSFSTLEIQRTEQGDSAMYLCASSLGLGAIGYTFGSGTRLTVV.

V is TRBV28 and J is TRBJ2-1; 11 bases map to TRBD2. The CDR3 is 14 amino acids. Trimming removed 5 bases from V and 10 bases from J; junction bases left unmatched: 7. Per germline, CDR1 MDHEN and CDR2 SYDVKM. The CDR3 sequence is CASSELAGVWEQFF. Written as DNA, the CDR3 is TGTGCCAGCAGTGAACTAGCGGGAGTCTGGGAGCAGTTCTTC.

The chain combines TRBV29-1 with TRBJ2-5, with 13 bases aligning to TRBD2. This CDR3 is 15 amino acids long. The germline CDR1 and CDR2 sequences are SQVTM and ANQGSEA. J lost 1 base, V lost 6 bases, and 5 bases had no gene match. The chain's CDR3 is CSVETSGGAQETQYF. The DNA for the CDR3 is TGCAGCGTCGAAACTAGCGGGGGGGCCCAAGAGACCCAGTACTTC. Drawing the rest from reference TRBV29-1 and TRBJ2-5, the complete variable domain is SAVISQKPSRDICQRGTSLTIQCQVDSQVTMMFWYRQQPGQSLTLIATANQGSEATYESGFVIDKFPISRPNLTFSTLTVSNMSPEDSSIYLCSVETSGGAQETQYFGPGTRLLVL.

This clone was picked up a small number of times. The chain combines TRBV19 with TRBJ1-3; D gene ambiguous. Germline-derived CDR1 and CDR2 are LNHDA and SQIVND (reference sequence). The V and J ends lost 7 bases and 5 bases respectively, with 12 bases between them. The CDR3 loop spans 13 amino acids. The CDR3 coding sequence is TGTGCCAGTAAGCGGGCGGATAGAAACACCATATATTTT. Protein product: CASKRADRNTIYF.

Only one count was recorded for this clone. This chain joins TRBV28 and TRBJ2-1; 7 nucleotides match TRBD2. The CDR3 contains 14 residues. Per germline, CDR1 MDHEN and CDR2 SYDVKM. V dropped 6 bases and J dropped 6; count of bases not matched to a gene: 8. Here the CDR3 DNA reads TGTGCCAGCAGCCAGACTAGCTCAGGCAATGAGCAGTTCTTC. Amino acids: CASSQTSSGNEQFF.

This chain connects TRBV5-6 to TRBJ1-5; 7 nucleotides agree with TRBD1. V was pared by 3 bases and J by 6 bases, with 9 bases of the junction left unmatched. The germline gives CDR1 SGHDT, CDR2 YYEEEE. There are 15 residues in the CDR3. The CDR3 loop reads CASSSAGTATQPQHF. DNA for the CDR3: TGTGCCAGCAGCTCCGCCGGGACAGCGACTCAGCCCCAGCATTTT.

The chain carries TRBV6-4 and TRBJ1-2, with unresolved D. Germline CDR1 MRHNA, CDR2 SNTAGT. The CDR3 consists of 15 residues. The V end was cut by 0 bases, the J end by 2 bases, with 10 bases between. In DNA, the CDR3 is TGTGCCAGCAGTGACTCCGGGAAAGGAAACTATGGCTACACCTTC. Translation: CASSDSGKGNYGYTF.

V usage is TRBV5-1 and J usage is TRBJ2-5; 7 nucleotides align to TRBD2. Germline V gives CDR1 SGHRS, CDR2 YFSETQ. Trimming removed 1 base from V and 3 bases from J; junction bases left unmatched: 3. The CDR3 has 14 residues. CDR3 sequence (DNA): TGCGCCAGCAGCTTGACAGCGGGGAAAGAGACCCAGTACTTC. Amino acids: CASSLTAGKETQYF.

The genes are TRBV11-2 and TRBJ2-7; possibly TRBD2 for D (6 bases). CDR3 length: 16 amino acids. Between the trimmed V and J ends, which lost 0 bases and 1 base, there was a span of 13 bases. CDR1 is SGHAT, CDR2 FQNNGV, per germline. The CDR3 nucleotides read TGTGCCAGCAGCTTAGATCTAGCGAGGGGATCCTACGAGCAGTACTTC. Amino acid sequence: CASSLDLARGSYEQYF.